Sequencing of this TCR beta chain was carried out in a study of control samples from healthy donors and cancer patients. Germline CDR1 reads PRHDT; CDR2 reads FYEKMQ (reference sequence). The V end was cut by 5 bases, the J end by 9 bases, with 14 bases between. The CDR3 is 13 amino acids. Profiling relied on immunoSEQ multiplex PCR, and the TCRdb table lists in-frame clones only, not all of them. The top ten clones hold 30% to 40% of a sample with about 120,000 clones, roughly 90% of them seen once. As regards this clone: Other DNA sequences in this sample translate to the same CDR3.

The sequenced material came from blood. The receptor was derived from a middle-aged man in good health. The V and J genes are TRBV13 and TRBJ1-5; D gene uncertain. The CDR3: CASSLGRERPQHF. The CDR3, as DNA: TGTGCCAGCAGCCTCGGACGGGAGAGGCCCCAGCATTTT.